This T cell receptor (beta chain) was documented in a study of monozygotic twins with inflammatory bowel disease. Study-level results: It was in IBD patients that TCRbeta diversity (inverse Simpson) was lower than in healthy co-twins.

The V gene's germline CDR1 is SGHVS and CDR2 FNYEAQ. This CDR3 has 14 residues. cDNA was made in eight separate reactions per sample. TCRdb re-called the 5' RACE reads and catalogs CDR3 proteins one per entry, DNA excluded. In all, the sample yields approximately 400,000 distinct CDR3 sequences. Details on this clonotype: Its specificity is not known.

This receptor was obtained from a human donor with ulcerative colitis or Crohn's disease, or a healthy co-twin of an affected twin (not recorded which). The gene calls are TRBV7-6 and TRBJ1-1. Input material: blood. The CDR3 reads CASSLAGMGTEAFF.